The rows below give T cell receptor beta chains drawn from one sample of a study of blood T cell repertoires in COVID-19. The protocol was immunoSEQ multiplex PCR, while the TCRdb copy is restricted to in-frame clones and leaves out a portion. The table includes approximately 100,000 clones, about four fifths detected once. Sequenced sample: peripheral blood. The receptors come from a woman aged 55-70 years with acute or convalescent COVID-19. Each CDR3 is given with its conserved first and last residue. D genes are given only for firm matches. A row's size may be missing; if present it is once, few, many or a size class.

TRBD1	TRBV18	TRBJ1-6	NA	TGTGCCAGCTCAGTACAGGGGGCCTCCTATAATTCACCCCTCCACTTT	CASSVQGASYNSPLHF
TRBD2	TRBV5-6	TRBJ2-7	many	TGTGCCAGCAGCTCACTAGCGGGAGACCTTAACGAGCAGTACTTC	CASSSLAGDLNEQYF
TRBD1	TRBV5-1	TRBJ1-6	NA	TGCGCCAGCAGCCCGTCGGAAATCGGGACAGGGGGCTCACCCCTCCACTTT	CASSPSEIGTGGSPLHF
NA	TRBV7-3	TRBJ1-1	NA	TGTGCCAGCAGCTCTTCGTCAGTTGGGCTCCTGAACACTGAAGCTTTCTTT	CASSSSSVGLLNTEAFF
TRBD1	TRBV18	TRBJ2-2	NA	TGTGCCAGCTCACGTGGGACAGCGAACACCGGGGAGCTGTTTTTT	CASSRGTANTGELFF
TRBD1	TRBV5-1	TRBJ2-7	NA	TGCGCCAGCAGCCCGACAGGGGACTACGAGCAGTACTTC	CASSPTGDYEQYF
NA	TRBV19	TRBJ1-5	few	TGTGCCAGTAGTAGCCAGATTAGCAATCAGCCCCAGCATTTT	CASSSQISNQPQHF
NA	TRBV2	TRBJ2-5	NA	TGTGCCAGCAGGTCATCCTTTAACCCTTTTCGAGAAGAGACCCAGTACTTC	CASRSSFNPFREETQYF
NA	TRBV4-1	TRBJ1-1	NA	TGCGCCAGCAGCCAGTACGCAGGGAACACTGAAGCTTTCTTT	CASSQYAGNTEAFF
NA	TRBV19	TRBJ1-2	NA	TGTGCCAGTAGTATTGGAGGGATTGCTAACTATGGCTACACCTTC	CASSIGGIANYGYTF
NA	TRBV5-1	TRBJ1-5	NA	TGCGCCAGCAGCCCTCAGGGTTTTGGGAATCAGCCCCAGCATTTT	CASSPQGFGNQPQHF
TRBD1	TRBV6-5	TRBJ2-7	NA	TGTGCCAGCAGAACGACAGGGGGGTTCTCCTACGAGCAGTACTTC	CASRTTGGFSYEQYF
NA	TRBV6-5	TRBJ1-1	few	TGTGCCAGCAGTCCCTTTAACACTGAAGCTTTCTTT	CASSPFNTEAFF
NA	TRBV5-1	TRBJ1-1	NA	TGCGCCAGCAGCGGTTTACAGGGGAACACTGAAGCTTTCTTT	CASSGLQGNTEAFF
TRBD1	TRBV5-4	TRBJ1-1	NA	TGTGCCAGCAGCTTGGGGACAGGGGCTGAGACTGAAGCTTTCTTT	CASSLGTGAETEAFF
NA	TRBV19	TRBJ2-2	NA	TGTGCCAGTAGACAGGGTATTAACACCGGGGAGCTGTTTTTT	CASRQGINTGELFF
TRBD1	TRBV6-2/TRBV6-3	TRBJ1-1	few	TGTGCCAGCAGTTACTCCGGGACAGGAAACACTGAAGCTTTCTTT	CASSYSGTGNTEAFF
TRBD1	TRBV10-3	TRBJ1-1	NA	TGTGCCATCAGCAGACAGGGGTTGGTGAACACTGAAGCTTTCTTT	CAISRQGLVNTEAFF
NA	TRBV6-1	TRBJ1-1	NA	TGTGCCAGCAGTGAAGGGGGAGAGAACACTGAAGCTTTCTTT	CASSEGGENTEAFF
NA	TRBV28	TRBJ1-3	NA	TGTGCCAGCAGTTCCCCGGGGAGGGCCTCTGGAAACACCATATATTTT	CASSSPGRASGNTIYF
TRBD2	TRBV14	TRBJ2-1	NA	TGTGCCAGCAGCCAAGGGGGGGGGACCCCCTACAATGAGCAGTTCTTC	CASSQGGGTPYNEQFF
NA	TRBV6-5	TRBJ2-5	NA	TGTGCCAGCAGTTATGGGTCCCGAGGGCTAGAGACCCAGTACTTC	CASSYGSRGLETQYF
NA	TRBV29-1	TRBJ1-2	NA	TGCAGCGTTTCCCAAGACATCGCCTATGGCTACACCTTC	CSVSQDIAYGYTF
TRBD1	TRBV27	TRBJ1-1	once	TGTGCCAGCAGCCGGTGGGACAGGGATCGTGGGGAAGCTTTCTTT	CASSRWDRDRGEAFF
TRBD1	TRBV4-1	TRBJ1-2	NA	TGCGCCAGCAGCCAAGATCTGGAGACAGGGGTCTATGGCTACACCTTC	CASSQDLETGVYGYTF
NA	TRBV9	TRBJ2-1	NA	TGTGCCAGCAGCGTAGGGGGCCCAACTTACAATGAGCAGTTCTTC	CASSVGGPTYNEQFF
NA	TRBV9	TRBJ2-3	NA	TGTGCCAGCAGCGTACTAGGCACAGATACGCAGTATTTT	CASSVLGTDTQYF
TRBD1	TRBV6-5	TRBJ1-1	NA	TGTGCCAGCAGTCCGACAGGGGGCACTGAAGCTTTCTTT	CASSPTGGTEAFF
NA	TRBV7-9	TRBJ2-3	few	TGTGCCAGCAGCTTAGGTATGGAGACGCAGTATTTT	CASSLGMETQYF
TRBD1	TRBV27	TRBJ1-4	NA	TGTGCCAGCAGGACCGGGACAGCTTCCGAAAAACTGTTTTTT	CASRTGTASEKLFF
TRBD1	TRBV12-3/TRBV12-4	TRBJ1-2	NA	TGTGCCAGCAACCGGGACAGGGCAGACGGCTACACCTTC	CASNRDRADGYTF
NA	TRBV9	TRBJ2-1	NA	TGTGCCAGCAGCGCGTTCGATGAGCAGTTCTTC	CASSAFDEQFF
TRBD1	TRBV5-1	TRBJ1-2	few	TGCGCCAGCAGCACGGGACAGGCAACCCTCTATGGCTACACCTTC	CASSTGQATLYGYTF
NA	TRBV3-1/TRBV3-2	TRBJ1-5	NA	TGTGCCAGCAGCCAAGATCACTCCGTTGGTCAGCCCCAGCATTTT	CASSQDHSVGQPQHF
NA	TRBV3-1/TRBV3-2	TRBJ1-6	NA	TGTGCCAGCCGATCAGCGAATTCACCCCTCCACTTT	CASRSANSPLHF
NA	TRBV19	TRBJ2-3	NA	TGTGCCAGTAGTATAGATTACCGGGACATTCAGACAGATACGCAGTATTTT	CASSIDYRDIQTDTQYF
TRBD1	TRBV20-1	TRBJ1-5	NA	TGCAGTGCTAGTTCGACAGGGATGGGCAATCAGCCCCAGCATTTT	CSASSTGMGNQPQHF
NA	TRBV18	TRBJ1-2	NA	TGTGCCAGCCAAACAGGAGGGGCTAACTATGGCTACACCTTC	CASQTGGANYGYTF
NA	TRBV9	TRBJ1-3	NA	TGTGCCAGCAGCGTAGGAGCAGGGGTTGGAAACACCATATATTTT	CASSVGAGVGNTIYF
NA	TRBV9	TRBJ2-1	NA	TGTGCCAGCAGCCCCTCCCAGGGGACCTTATACAATGAGCAGTTCTTC	CASSPSQGTLYNEQFF
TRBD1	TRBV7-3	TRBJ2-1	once	TGTGCCAGCAGCTCCTCCGGGACAGTGAATTCTGGCAATGAGCAGTTCTTC	CASSSSGTVNSGNEQFF
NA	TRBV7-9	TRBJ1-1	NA	TGTGCCAGCAGCTTAGTCCCACAGAACACTGAAGCTTTCTTT	CASSLVPQNTEAFF
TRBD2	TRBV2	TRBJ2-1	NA	TGTGCCAGCAGTGGACTAGCGGGTGGACAGTTCTTC	CASSGLAGGQFF
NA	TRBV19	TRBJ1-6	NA	TGTGCCAGTAGCCAAAGCAGGGGCGACTCACCCCTCCACTTT	CASSQSRGDSPLHF
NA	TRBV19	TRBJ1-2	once	TGTGCCAGTAGTGTCGGGACACGGTATGGCTACACCTTC	CASSVGTRYGYTF
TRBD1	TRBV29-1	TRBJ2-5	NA	TGCAGCGTTGAAACAGGGGCGGGCCAGCACCAAGAGACCCAGTACTTC	CSVETGAGQHQETQYF
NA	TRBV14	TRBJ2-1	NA	TGTGCCAGCAGCCCCAGCAAGGGGCACTACTCCTACAATGAGCAGTTCTTC	CASSPSKGHYSYNEQFF
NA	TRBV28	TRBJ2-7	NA	TGTGCCAGCAGTCTGGGCCACGAGCAGTACTTC	CASSLGHEQYF